The clone carrying this T cell receptor (beta chain) qualifies as medium-sized (0.01 to 0.1%). The antigen is not known. The data stem from a study of T cell therapy after organ transplantation. Overall study context: After therapy, patients were monitored for almost 30 weeks. Whole-study findings and limits: CD8 clonality fold change after therapy inversely tracked pretherapy clonality. Endogenous clonotypes not in therapy products appeared after therapy alongside transferred ones.

As for time point: 20-29 weeks after completion of therapy. Sequencing was performed with immunoSEQ multiplex PCR; in TCRdb, only in-frame clones are kept and a portion is missing. The sample has about 21,000 clones, around 84% seen once. V shed 4 bases and J shed 7 bases, with 18 bases lying between them. The CDR3 totals 15 residues. CDR1 and CDR2 from the germline V gene are SGHRS and YFSETQ. The chain employs TRBV5-1 and TRBJ1-5; D is perhaps TRBD1 (6 bases). This TCR was recovered from a human patient who had received a solid organ transplant and had CMV disease. A share of the T cells may be of graft donor origin. The material was CD8+ T cells from blood, obtained after autologous CMV-specific T cell therapy. The CDR3: CASSEKQGPEQPQHF. In nucleotides, the CDR3 is TGCGCCAGCAGCGAGAAACAGGGCCCGGAGCAGCCCCAGCATTTT. The full variable domain, with the rest looked up from reference TRBV5-1 and TRBJ1-5, is KAGVTQTPRYLIKTRGQQVTLSCSPISGHRSVSWYQQTPGQGLQFLFEYFSETQRNKGNFPGRFSGRQFSNSRSEMNVSTLELGDSALYLCASSEKQGPEQPQHFGDGTRLSIL.